Below are 16 T cell receptor beta chains sequenced from a single sample in a study of shared clonotypes between healthy human individuals (dated by TCRdb to 2018 to 2021). CD8 naive samples were CD45RO-negative cells positively selected for CCR7, giving a CD45RA+CCR7+ population that excluded TemRA cells. Libraries were constructed by the immunoSEQ multiplex PCR assay. The immuneACCESS repertoire file appears here via TCRdb, limited to in-frame rearrangements. These files lack a portion of the clones; in checked studies, under half of the deficit traces to unresolved V genes, and the cause of the others is not known. This sample holds about 1.9 million clones; over 85% were observed only once. Jointly, the top ten make up under 2% of the sample. Sequencing was performed on naive CD8+ T cells from PBMCs. Taken with the paper, the label for cell subset or site translates to: CD45RA+CCR7+. All receptors come from a young man in good health. Some clones in this sample may be carry-over from other donors' samples.

CDR3 coding DNA: TGTGCCACCAGGGACAGGGGCCACTACGAGCAGTACTTC. This translates into CATRDRGHYEQYF. The V call is TRBV10-3, the J call TRBJ2-7; 10 bases align to TRBD1. With V trimmed by 10 bases and J by 3 bases, 6 bases remained unmatched. This CDR3 region has 13 residues. Germline CDR1 ENHRY, CDR2 SYGVKD.

The V gene is TRBV11-2, the J gene TRBJ2-2; 7 bases align to TRBD1. This CDR3 has 14 residues. In germline, CDR1 is SGHAT, CDR2 FQNNGV. V lost 4 bases and J lost 6; bases outside the gene matches: 5. DNA of the CDR3: TGTGCCAGCAGCTCCCGAACAGGGGCCGGGGAGCTGTTTTTT. It encodes CASSSRTGAGELFF. The full variable domain, its missing parts supplied by reference TRBV11-2 and TRBJ2-2, is EAGVAQSPRYKIIEKRQSVAFWCNPISGHATLYWYQQILGQGPKLLIQFQNNGVVDDSQLPKDRFSAERLKGVDSTLKIQPAKLEDSAVYLCASSSRTGAGELFFGEGSRLTVL.

In nucleotides, the CDR3 is TGTGCCAGCAGTTCCCAAGTTCCAGACAGGGGGCATCACACCGGGGAGCTGTTTTTT. As protein: CASSSQVPDRGHHTGELFF. This chain connects TRBV27 to TRBJ2-2; 10 bases match TRBD1. CDR1 MNHEY and CDR2 SMNVEV come from the germline V gene (reference sequence). With 4 bases clipped from V and 3 bases from J, the junction kept 14 bases outside the gene matches. The CDR3 is 19 amino acids.

The CDR3 nucleotides are TGTGCCAGCAGCCCTCCGACGGGGCCCTTCACAGATACGCAGTATTTT. Protein product: CASSPPTGPFTDTQYF. The chain employs TRBV7-9 and TRBJ2-3; D tentatively fits TRBD1 or TRBD2 (5 bases each). V was shortened by 5 bases and J by 2 bases, with 17 bases between the two germline ends. The CDR3 runs 16 residues. Germline V gene lookup returns CDR1 SEHNR and CDR2 FQNEAQ (reference sequence).

The V gene is TRBV4-1, the J gene TRBJ2-1, with D possibly being TRBD2 (5 bases). The CDR3 is 14 amino acids. Germline V lookup: CDR1 MGHRA, CDR2 YSYEKL. The V and J ends lost 0 bases and 7 bases respectively, with 10 bases between them. CDR3 residues: CASSQEGRRNEQFF. CDR3 coding DNA: TGCGCCAGCAGCCAAGAGGGCAGGAGGAATGAGCAGTTCTTC.

Written as DNA, the CDR3 is TGTGCCAGCAGCTTAGTCGTCTTCTCTAGCACAGATACGCAGTATTTT. Translating it yields CASSLVVFSSTDTQYF. The chain joins TRBV7-2 to TRBJ2-3, with D uncertain. Germline assignment: CDR1 SGHTA and CDR2 FQGNSA. V lost 1 base and J 0 bases, leaving 11 bases between the germline ends. The CDR3 loop spans 16 amino acids.

The rearrangement uses TRBV9 and TRBJ2-2; D is possibly TRBD2 (6 bases). The CDR3 is 16 amino acids. Trimming removed 0 bases from V and 0 bases from J, with 9 bases in between. CDR1 is SGDLS, CDR2 YYNGEE, per germline. Here the CDR3 reads CASSVVGTSNTGELFF. The CDR3 DNA is TGTGCCAGCAGCGTAGTCGGGACTTCGAACACCGGGGAGCTGTTTTTT.

This chain joins TRBV4-3 and TRBJ2-2; D is possibly TRBD1 or TRBD2 (5 bases each). V dropped 3 bases and J dropped 9 bases, with 14 bases sitting between them. This CDR3 has 14 amino acids. Germline values: CDR1 LGHNA, CDR2 YSLEER. CDR3 amino acids: CASSQGVLARELFF. CDR3 nucleotide sequence: TGCGCCAGCAGCCAGGGGGTGCTTGCCCGGGAGCTGTTTTTT.

The count of this clone is one. The rearrangement joins TRBV14 to TRBJ1-3; no reliable D call. In germline, CDR1 is SGHDN, CDR2 FVKESK. V lost 3 bases, J lost 0 bases, and 6 bases lay in between. The CDR3 loop spans 14 amino acids. The CDR3 DNA follows: TGTGCCAGCAGCCACACAGCCTCTGGAAACACCATATATTTT. Translated: CASSHTASGNTIYF.

The rearrangement uses TRBV9 and TRBJ1-2; D may be TRBD1 (5 bases). CDR1 is SGDLS, CDR2 YYNGEE, per germline. The CDR3 runs to 13 residues. With 3 bases removed from V and 4 bases from J, the gap between germline ends came to 10 bases. CDR3 in amino acids: CASSEHRTYGYTF. CDR3 DNA: TGTGCCAGCAGCGAACACAGGACCTATGGCTACACCTTC.

V usage is TRBV2 and J usage is TRBJ2-5; no reliable D call. Trimming stripped 5 bases from V and 4 bases from J, with 8 bases between. This CDR3 comprises 12 residues. Germline V gene data show CDR1 as SNHLY and CDR2 as FYNNEI. CDR3 DNA sequence: TGTGCCAGCAGTCCTAACCTAGAGACCCAGTACTTC. Amino acid sequence: CASSPNLETQYF.

V usage is TRBV7-2 and J usage is TRBJ1-1; D unclear. This CDR3 is built from 16 residues. The germline V gene encodes CDR1 SGHTA and CDR2 FQGNSA. The V end lost 4 bases, the J end lost 7 bases, and 22 bases lay between the germline ends. CDR3 residues: CASSYHVRLARDEAFF. The DNA for the CDR3 is TGTGCCAGCAGCTACCACGTCCGGCTCGCAAGGGATGAAGCTTTCTTT.

About this clone: The same CDR3 can be traced to other DNA sequences in this sample. This chain joins TRBV18 and TRBJ2-7; D uncertain. This CDR3 has 13 amino acids. V dropped 3 bases and J dropped 2 bases, with 8 bases sitting between them. Germline CDR1 and CDR2: KGHSH and LQKENI. CDR3 coding DNA: TGTGCCAGCTCACCGGGCAGGACCTACGAGCAGTACTTC. It specifies CASSPGRTYEQYF.

The chain carries TRBV6-5 and TRBJ1-4, with a tentative D call TRBD1 (5 bases). Trimming left V 6 bases short and J 8 bases short, with 10 bases between. The CDR3 length is 12 residues. Germline V gene data show CDR1 as MNHEY and CDR2 as SVGAGI. CDR3 protein: CASSPGDEKLFF. Written as DNA, the CDR3 is TGTGCCAGCAGCCCGGGGGACGAAAAACTGTTTTTT.

This chain connects TRBV6-5 to TRBJ2-3; D is undetermined. This CDR3 region has 13 residues. V lost 3 bases, J lost 5 bases, and 9 bases lay in between. The germline V gene encodes CDR1 MNHEY and CDR2 SVGAGI. CDR3 sequence: CASSYAVEDTQYF. The CDR3 nucleotides are TGTGCCAGCAGTTATGCCGTGGAAGATACGCAGTATTTT.

This clone was recorded once. The rearrangement joins TRBV29-1 to TRBJ2-7; 9 bases are shared with TRBD2. Germline CDR1 and CDR2: SQVTM and ANQGSEA. Unmatched junction bases numbered 14, after V lost 6 bases and J lost 2 bases. This CDR3 contains 16 residues. CDR3 in amino acids: CSVCGVTSGPTYEQYF. The DNA for the CDR3 is TGCAGCGTATGTGGGGTAACTAGCGGGCCAACCTACGAGCAGTACTTC.